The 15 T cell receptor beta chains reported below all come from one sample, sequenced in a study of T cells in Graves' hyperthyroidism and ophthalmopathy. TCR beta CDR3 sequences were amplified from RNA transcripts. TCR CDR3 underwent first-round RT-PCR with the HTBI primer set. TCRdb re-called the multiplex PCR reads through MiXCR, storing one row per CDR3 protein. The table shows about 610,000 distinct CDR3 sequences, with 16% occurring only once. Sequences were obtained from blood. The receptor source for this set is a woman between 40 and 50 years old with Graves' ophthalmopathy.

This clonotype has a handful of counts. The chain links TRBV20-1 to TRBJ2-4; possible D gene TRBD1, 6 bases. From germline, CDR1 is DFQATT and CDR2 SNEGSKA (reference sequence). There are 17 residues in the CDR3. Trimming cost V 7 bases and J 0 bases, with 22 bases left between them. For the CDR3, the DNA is TGCAGTGGGGGGCACGAAGTTGGTGGGGGAGCCAAAAACATTCAGTACTTC. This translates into CSGGHEVGGGAKNIQYF.

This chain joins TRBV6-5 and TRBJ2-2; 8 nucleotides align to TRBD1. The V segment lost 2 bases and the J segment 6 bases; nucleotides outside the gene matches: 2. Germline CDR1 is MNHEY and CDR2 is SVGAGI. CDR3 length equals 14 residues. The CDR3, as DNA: TGTGCCAGCAGTTACGGACAGGGACCCGGGGAGCTGTTTTTT. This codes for CASSYGQGPGELFF.

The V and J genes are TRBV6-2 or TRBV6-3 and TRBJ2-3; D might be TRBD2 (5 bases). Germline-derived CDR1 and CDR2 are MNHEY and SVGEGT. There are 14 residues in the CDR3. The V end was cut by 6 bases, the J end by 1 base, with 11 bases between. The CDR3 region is CASRVWRGTDTQYF. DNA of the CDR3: TGTGCCAGCAGGGTCTGGCGGGGCACAGATACGCAGTATTTT.

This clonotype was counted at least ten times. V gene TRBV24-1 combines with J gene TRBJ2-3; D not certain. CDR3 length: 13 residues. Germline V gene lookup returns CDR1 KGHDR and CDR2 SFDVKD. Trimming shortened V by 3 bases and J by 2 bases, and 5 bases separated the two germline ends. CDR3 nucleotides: TGTGCCACCAGTGATCCACCCACAGATACGCAGTATTTT. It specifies CATSDPPTDTQYF.

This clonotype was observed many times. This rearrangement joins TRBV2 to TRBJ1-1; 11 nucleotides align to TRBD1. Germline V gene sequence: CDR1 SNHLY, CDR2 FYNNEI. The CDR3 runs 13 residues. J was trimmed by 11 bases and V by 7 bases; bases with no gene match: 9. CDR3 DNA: TGTGCCAGCACATGGACAGGGGGCGACGTTGCTTTCTTT. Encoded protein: CASTWTGGDVAFF.

The CDR3, as DNA: TGTGCCAGCAACCAACAGGGGAACTATGGCTACACCTTC. It codes for CASNQQGNYGYTF. The chain links TRBV2 to TRBJ1-2, with 7 bases matching TRBD1. This CDR3 is built from 13 residues. Germline CDR1 is SNHLY and CDR2 is FYNNEI. The V segment lost 7 bases and the J segment 2 bases; nucleotides outside the gene matches: 4.

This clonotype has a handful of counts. CDR3 in amino acids: CSAVTGGPYNEQYF. The CDR3 DNA reads as TGCAGTGCTGTAACGGGAGGCCCTTACAACGAGCAGTACTTC. V gene TRBV20-1 combines with J gene TRBJ2-7, with 7 bases lining up with TRBD2. In germline, CDR1 is DFQATT, CDR2 SNEGSKA (reference sequence). The length of the CDR3 is 14 residues. The trim removed 5 bases at V and 5 bases at J, leaving 12 bases unmatched.

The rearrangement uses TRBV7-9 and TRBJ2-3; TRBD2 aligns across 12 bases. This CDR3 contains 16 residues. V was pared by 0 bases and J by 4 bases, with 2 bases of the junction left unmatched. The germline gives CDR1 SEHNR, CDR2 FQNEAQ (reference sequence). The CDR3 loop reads CASSLAGTSGPDTQYF. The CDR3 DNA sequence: TGTGCCAGCAGCTTAGCAGGGACTAGCGGGCCAGATACGCAGTATTTT.

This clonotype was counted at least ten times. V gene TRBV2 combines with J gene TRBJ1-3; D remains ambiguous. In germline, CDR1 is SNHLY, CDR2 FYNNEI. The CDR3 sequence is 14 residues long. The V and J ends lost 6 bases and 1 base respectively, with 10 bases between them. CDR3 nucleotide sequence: TGTGCCAGCAGCGACCCACCTTCTGGAAACACCATATATTTT. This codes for CASSDPPSGNTIYF.

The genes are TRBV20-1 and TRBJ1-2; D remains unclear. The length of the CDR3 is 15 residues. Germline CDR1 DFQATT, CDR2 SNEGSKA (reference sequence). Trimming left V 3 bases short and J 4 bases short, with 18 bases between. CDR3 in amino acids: CSASLRAATTYGYTF. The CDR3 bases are TGCAGTGCTAGTTTGAGGGCGGCGACCACCTATGGCTACACCTTC.

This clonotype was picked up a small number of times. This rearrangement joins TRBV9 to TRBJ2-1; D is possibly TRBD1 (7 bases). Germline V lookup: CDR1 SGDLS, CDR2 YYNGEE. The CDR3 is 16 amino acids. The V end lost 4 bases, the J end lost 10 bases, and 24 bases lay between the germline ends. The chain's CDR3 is CASSLYTGEAWQEQFF. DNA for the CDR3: TGTGCCAGCAGCCTCTATACAGGGGAGGCCTGGCAGGAGCAGTTCTTC.

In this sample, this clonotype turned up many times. The DNA for the CDR3 is TGTGCCAGCAGCTGGTCCCGGGAGGGCCCGGGGGAGACCCAGTACTTC. Its translation is CASSWSREGPGETQYF. The chain recombines TRBV28 with TRBJ2-5, with TRBD2 identical over 8 bases. Germline V gives CDR1 MDHEN, CDR2 SYDVKM. The CDR3 is 16 residues long. The J segment lost 5 bases and the V segment lost 6 bases, leaving 14 bases of the junction unmatched.

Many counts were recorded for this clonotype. The CDR3 loop reads CSAKTGGGSEQFF. The CDR3, as DNA: TGCAGTGCTAAGACCGGAGGAGGGAGCGAGCAGTTCTTC. The rearrangement links TRBV20-1 to TRBJ2-1; D is perhaps TRBD2 (6 bases). Germline lookup yields CDR1 DFQATT and CDR2 SNEGSKA (reference sequence). CDR3 length equals 13 residues. V gave up 4 bases and J gave up 10 bases, with 17 bases separating them.

The chain's CDR3 is CASSLRESSYNEQYF. CDR3 in DNA: TGTGCCAGCAGTTTAAGGGAGAGCTCCTACAATGAGCAGTACTTC. The chain joins TRBV6-5 to TRBJ2-1; possible D gene TRBD2, 5 bases. Near its end, the DNA agrees better with TRBJ2-7, so the J call may be wrong. The CDR3 has 15 amino acids. CDR1 and CDR2 (germline): MNHEY, SVGAGI.

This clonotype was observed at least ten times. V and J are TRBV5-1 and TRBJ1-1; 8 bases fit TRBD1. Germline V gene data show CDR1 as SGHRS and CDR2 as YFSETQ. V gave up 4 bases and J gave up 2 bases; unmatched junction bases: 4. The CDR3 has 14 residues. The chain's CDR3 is CASSMGTGNTEAFF. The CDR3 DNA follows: TGCGCCAGCAGCATGGGGACAGGAAACACTGAAGCTTTCTTT.